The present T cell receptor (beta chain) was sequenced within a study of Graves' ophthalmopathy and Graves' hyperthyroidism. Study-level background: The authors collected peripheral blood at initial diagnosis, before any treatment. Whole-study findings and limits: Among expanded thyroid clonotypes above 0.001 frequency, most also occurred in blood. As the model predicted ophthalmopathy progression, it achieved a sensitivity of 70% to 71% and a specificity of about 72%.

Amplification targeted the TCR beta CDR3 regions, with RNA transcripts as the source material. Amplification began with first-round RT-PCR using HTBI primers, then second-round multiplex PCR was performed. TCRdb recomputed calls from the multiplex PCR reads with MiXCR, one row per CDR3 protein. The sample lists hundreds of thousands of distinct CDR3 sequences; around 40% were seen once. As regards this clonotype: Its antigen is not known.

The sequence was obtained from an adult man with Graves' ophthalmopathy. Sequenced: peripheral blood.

The CDR3 sequence: CASSVEEGGTGETQYF. The CDR3 DNA is TGTGCCAGCAGCGTAGAGGAGGGAGGGACCGGAGAGACCCAGTACTTC. This rearrangement joins TRBV9 to TRBJ2-5, with 7 nucleotides matching TRBD2. V gave up 0 bases and J gave up 4 bases; unmatched junction bases: 9. The CDR3 is made up of 16 amino acids. From germline, CDR1 is SGDLS and CDR2 YYNGEE.